This TCR beta chain derives from a study of T cell changes during pregnancy in multiple sclerosis. Profiled with immunoSEQ multiplex PCR; TCRdb holds only in-frame clones, not every one. The table has about 110,000 clones, just under 95% seen once. V was trimmed by 5 bases and J by 5 bases, leaving 18 bases between them. Germline CDR1 is SEHNR and CDR2 is FQNEAQ (reference sequence). The CDR3 contains 15 residues. This chain joins TRBV7-9 and TRBJ2-5; no definite D call. Sequencing was performed on peripheral blood, taken after pregnancy. This sequence originates from a female donor with multiple sclerosis, enrolled in a pregnancy study. CDR3 sequence: CASSLGAHDPETQYF. DNA for the CDR3: TGTGCCAGCAGCCTAGGCGCCCATGATCCGGAGACCCAGTACTTC.